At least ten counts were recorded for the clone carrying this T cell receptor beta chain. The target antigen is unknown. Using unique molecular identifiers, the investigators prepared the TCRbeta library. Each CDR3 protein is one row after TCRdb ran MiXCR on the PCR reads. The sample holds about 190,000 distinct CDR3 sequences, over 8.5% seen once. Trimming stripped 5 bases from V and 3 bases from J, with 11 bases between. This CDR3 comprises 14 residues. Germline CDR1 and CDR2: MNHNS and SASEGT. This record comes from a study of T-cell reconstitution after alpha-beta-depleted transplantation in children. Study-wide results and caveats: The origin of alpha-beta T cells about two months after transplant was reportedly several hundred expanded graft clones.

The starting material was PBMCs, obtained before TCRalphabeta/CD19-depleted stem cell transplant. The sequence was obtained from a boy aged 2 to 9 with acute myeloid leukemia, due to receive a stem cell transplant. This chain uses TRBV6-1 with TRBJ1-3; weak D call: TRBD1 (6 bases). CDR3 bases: TGTGCCAGCAGTCCCGGGACAAGTGGAAACACCATATATTTT. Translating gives CASSPGTSGNTIYF.